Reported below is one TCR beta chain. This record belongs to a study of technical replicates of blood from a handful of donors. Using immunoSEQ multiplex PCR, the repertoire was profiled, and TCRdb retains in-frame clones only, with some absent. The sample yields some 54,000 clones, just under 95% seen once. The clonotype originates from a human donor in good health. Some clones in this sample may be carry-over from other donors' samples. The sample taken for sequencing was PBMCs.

The CDR3 region is CATSRNSLTQYF. The CDR3 DNA sequence: TGTGCCACCAGCAGAAATAGCCTGACCCAGTACTTC. The chain uses TRBV15 and TRBJ2-5; D call uncertain. The CDR3 totals 12 residues. The V end was cut by 2 bases, the J end by 7 bases, with 8 bases between. Germline-derived CDR1 and CDR2 are LNHNV and YYDKDF (reference sequence).